This entry lists 18 T cell receptor beta chains sequenced from one sample in a study of breast tumors, draining lymph nodes, adjacent tissues. Samples came from axillary lymph nodes draining the breast cancer. MiXCR was run by TCRdb on the multiplex PCR reads, yielding one entry per CDR3 protein. The sample contains approximately 100,000 distinct CDR3 sequences, more than 30% of which appear only once. The sequenced material came from axillary lymph node tissue. The receptors come from a female donor with breast cancer. Some clones in this sample may be carry-over from other donors' samples.

At least ten counts were recorded for this clonotype. The genes are TRBV5-6 and TRBJ2-3; TRBD2 is a possible D gene (6 bases). CDR1 and CDR2 from the germline V gene are SGHDT and YYEEEE. The CDR3 extends over 15 amino acids. V lost 4 bases and J 2 bases, leaving 14 bases between the germline ends. The CDR3 sequence: CASSPDWGDTDTQYF. The CDR3 bases are TGTGCCAGCAGCCCTGACTGGGGGGACACAGATACGCAGTATTTT.

This clonotype was observed at least ten times. V and J are TRBV11-2 and TRBJ2-5, with D maybe TRBD1 (5 bases). This CDR3 has 14 amino acids. Germline CDR1 SGHAT, CDR2 FQNNGV. Deletions cut 2 bases from V and 5 bases from J, with 12 bases between. CDR3 in DNA: TGTGCCAGCAGCTTAAGCCCCAGGGCCGAGACCCAGTACTTC. Its protein is CASSLSPRAETQYF.

This clonotype was observed many times. This chain uses TRBV11-2 with TRBJ1-6, with 8 bases matching TRBD1. The germline V gene encodes CDR1 SGHAT and CDR2 FQNNGV. V lost 5 bases and J lost 9; bases outside the gene matches: 6. The CDR3 spans 14 residues. CDR3 sequence: CASSPGQGSSPLHF. CDR3 nucleotides: TGTGCCAGCAGCCCCGGACAGGGAAGTTCACCCCTCCACTTT.

This clonotype was observed at least ten times. V usage is TRBV3-1 and J usage is TRBJ1-3; weak D call: TRBD1 (5 bases). V was shortened by 1 base and J by 0 bases, with 10 bases between the two germline ends. Germline assignment: CDR1 LGHDT and CDR2 YNNKEL (reference sequence). The CDR3 length is 16 residues. The CDR3 DNA reads as TGTGCCAGCAGCCAAGCCCGGGACCTCTCTGGAAACACCATATATTTT. It is translated as CASSQARDLSGNTIYF.

This clonotype was picked up many times. The V and J genes are TRBV29-1 and TRBJ2-3; D gene unclear. The V end was cut by 8 bases, the J end by 8 bases, with 8 bases between. CDR1 is SQVTM, CDR2 ANQGSEA, per germline. The CDR3 runs 9 residues. The CDR3 spells CSPICTQYF. CDR3 coding DNA: TGCAGCCCCATTTGTACGCAGTATTTT.

This clonotype was seen many times. This could be a read error, since a much larger clone is one nucleotide away. The chain employs TRBV20-1 and TRBJ2-5; a weak D match, TRBD2 (6 bases). The CDR3 extends over 14 amino acids. CDR1 and CDR2 (germline): DFQATT, SNEGSKA (reference sequence). DNA of the CDR3: TGCAGTGCCCAGTCGGCTAGCGCCCAAGCGACCCAGTACTTC. Its translation is CSAQSASAQATQYF.

This clonotype was seen just once. V and J are TRBV12-5 and TRBJ1-1; 7 nucleotides agree with TRBD1. V gave up 4 bases and J gave up 4 bases; unmatched junction bases: 18. This CDR3 region has 18 residues. CDR1 is LGHNT, CDR2 FRNRAP, per germline. CDR3 sequence reads: CASGSSRQGVFLGTEAFF. The CDR3 DNA reads as TGTGCTAGTGGTTCCTCCCGTCAGGGGGTGTTCCTGGGCACTGAAGCTTTCTTT.

This clonotype came up many times. This chain links TRBV20-1 with TRBJ2-1, with TRBD2 identical over 8 bases. V was pared by 3 bases and J by 1 base, with 5 bases of the junction left unmatched. Germline CDR1 is DFQATT and CDR2 is SNEGSKA (reference sequence). This CDR3 region has 15 residues. The CDR3 sequence: CSASFAGGSYNEQFF. The CDR3 DNA sequence: TGCAGTGCTAGTTTTGCGGGGGGTTCCTACAATGAGCAGTTCTTC.

The J gene is TRBJ2-3, the V gene TRBV5-6, with 9 bases aligning to TRBD1. The CDR3 spans 14 residues. CDR1 is SGHDT and CDR2 is YYEEEE in the germline V gene. After removal of 4 bases from V and 6 bases from J, the junction contained 6 bases not matched to a gene. The CDR3 sequence is CASSVGTGSDTQYF. The CDR3 DNA reads TGTGCCAGCAGCGTCGGGACAGGGTCGGATACGCAGTATTTT. Full variable domain (rest looked up from reference TRBV5-6 and TRBJ2-3): DAGVTQSPTHLIKTRGQQVTLRCSPKSGHDTVSWYQQALGQGPQFIFQYYEEEERQRGNFPDRFSGHQFPNYSSELNVNALLLGDSALYLCASSVGTGSDTQYFGPGTRLTVL.

The table lists this clonotype with a few counts. A junction end diverges from the germline sequence, so it may reflect a read error. This chain links TRBV7-9 with TRBJ2-7; D perhaps matches TRBD1 (5 bases). Germline lookup yields CDR1 SEHNR and CDR2 FQNEAQ (reference sequence). The CDR3 contains 14 residues. CDR3 region: CASSWMAGHHEQYF. In nucleotides, the CDR3 is TGCGCCAGCAGCTGGATGGCAGGGCATCACGAGCAGTACTTC. Using reference TRBV7-9 and TRBJ2-7 for the parts outside the CDR3, the full variable domain is DTGVSQNPRHKITKRGQNVTFRCDPISEHNRLYWYRQTLGQGPEFLTYFQNEAQLEKSRLLSDRFSAERPKGSFSTLEIQRTEQGDSAMYLCASSWMAGHHEQYFGPGTRLTVT.

The rearrangement joins TRBV4-2 to TRBJ1-2; D perhaps matches TRBD1 (6 bases). Germline values: CDR1 LGHNA, CDR2 YNFKEQ. The V end lost 1 base, the J end lost 7 bases, and 13 bases lay between the germline ends. CDR3 length: 14 amino acids. The CDR3: CASSQGRDIFGYTF. For the CDR3, the DNA is TGTGCCAGCAGCCAAGGCCGGGACATTTTTGGCTACACCTTC.

This clonotype was seen repeatedly, ten times or more. V and J are TRBV5-1 and TRBJ2-7, with 7 bases that match TRBD2. The CDR3 runs 14 residues. The junction had 2 bases not matched to a gene; V was cut back by 0 bases and J by 2 bases. The germline V gene encodes CDR1 SGHRS and CDR2 YFSETQ. DNA for the CDR3: TGCGCCAGCAGCTTGGGCGGGGGACCCTACGAGCAGTACTTC. Translated: CASSLGGGPYEQYF.

This clonotype showed up many times. The gene calls are TRBV5-6 and TRBJ2-2, with TRBD1 matching 7 bases. V shed 0 bases, J shed 5 bases, and the junction held 10 bases outside the gene matches. Germline V gives CDR1 SGHDT, CDR2 YYEEEE. This CDR3 is built from 17 residues. In DNA form, the CDR3 reads TGTGCCAGCAGCTTGGGCCCGACAGGGCTGAGAACCGGGGAGCTGTTTTTT. Translation: CASSLGPTGLRTGELFF.

About this clonotype itself: This may be a read error: a much more frequent sequence differs by one nucleotide. The chain links TRBV6-1 to TRBJ1-5; D possibly corresponds to TRBD1 (5 bases). Germline loops: CDR1 MNHNS, CDR2 SASEGT. The ends were cut back, 0 bases at V and 7 bases at J, with 7 bases in the middle. This CDR3 is built from 13 residues. In nucleotides, the CDR3 is TGTGCCAGCAGTGAAGCGGGGGGGCAGCCCCAGCATTTT. Its protein product is CASSEAGGQPQHF.

To note about this clonotype: A read error may be the cause here, since a much bigger clone is one base away. This sequence joins TRBV6-5 and TRBJ2-2, with D maybe TRBD2 (5 bases). The CDR3 has 15 amino acids. The V gene's germline CDR1 is MNHEY and CDR2 SVGAGI. The CDR3 region is CASSPTISGTGELLF. CDR3 DNA sequence: TGTGCCAGCAGCCCCACGATCTCTGGAACCGGGGAGCTGCTTTTT.

At least ten counts were recorded for this clonotype. This rearrangement joins TRBV5-1 to TRBJ2-5; perhaps D is TRBD1 or TRBD2 (5 bases each). Germline V gene lookup returns CDR1 SGHRS and CDR2 YFSETQ. V lost 0 bases to trimming and J lost 1 base, with 7 bases between them. The CDR3 runs 14 residues. The CDR3 reads CASSLAGTQETQYF. CDR3 sequence (DNA): TGCGCCAGCAGCTTGGCGGGGACCCAAGAGACCCAGTACTTC.

J is TRBJ2-1 and V is TRBV7-3; D perhaps matches TRBD2 (6 bases). Germline CDR1 SGHTA, CDR2 FQGTGA. V lost 3 bases to trimming and J lost 7 bases, with 16 bases between them. The CDR3 is 15 residues long. The CDR3 protein is CASSFGGPSSNEQFF. Here the CDR3 DNA reads TGTGCCAGCAGCTTCGGAGGGCCCTCGAGTAATGAGCAGTTCTTC. Together with reference TRBV7-3 and TRBJ2-1, the CDR3 gives the full variable domain: GAGVSQTPSNKVTEKGKYVELRCDPISGHTALYWYRQSLGQGPEFLIYFQGTGAADDSGLPNDRFFAVRPEGSVSTLKIQRTERGDSAVYLCASSFGGPSSNEQFFGPGTRLTVL.

This clonotype has a count of ten or more. The gene calls are TRBV27 and TRBJ2-5, with D tentatively TRBD1 (7 bases). The germline CDR1 and CDR2 sequences are MNHEY and SMNVEV (reference sequence). V gave up 4 bases and J gave up 1 base, with 19 bases separating them. The CDR3 is 17 amino acids. Here the CDR3 reads CASSSALLAGGQETQYF. In DNA, the CDR3 is TGTGCCAGCAGTTCCGCGTTACTAGCAGGGGGCCAAGAGACCCAGTACTTC.